Listed here is a single T cell receptor beta chain. This clone was observed a single time. Its cognate antigen has yet to be identified. Base qualities are missing; no much larger clone stands one base away. This record belongs to a study of blood T cell repertoires in COVID-19 (dated by TCRdb to about 2020). Notes on the research overall: Collaborator samples came from the United States, Italy and Spain and covered acute and convalescent phases of COVID-19. The samples were drawn from the first 160 participants of the ongoing ImmuneRACE study and from 1,254 subjects provided by 6 global collaborators. The dataset comprised deeply sampled blood TCRbeta repertoires from subjects exposed to, actively infected with, or recovered from COVID-19. The repertoires were released in a freely available public database intended as a resource for research on the immune response to SARS-CoV-2. Sample metadata almost always included a de-identified subject ID, COVID-19 status, age in years and sex. HLA class I and class II types, where available, came from metadata supplied by the sample provider rather than from assay-based typing. The prospective study material was composed of cDNA or gDNA derived from T cells, B-cell-depleted T cells, or PBMCs.

The full study reports these points: The quantity of clinical and demographic metadata differed by source and by participant and was supplied without curation.

TCRbeta CDR3 regions were amplified from genomic DNA using the immunoSEQ Assay, a bias-controlled multiplex PCR. Regarding the original processing steps: Nucleated cell counts per sample were estimated from amplification of reference gene primers within the assay. To quantify the absolute abundance of each unique TCRbeta CDR3 rearrangement, sequence reads were collapsed and filtered. For each sample, productive Simpson clonality was calculated by taking the square root of Simpson's diversity index across productive rearrangements. Drawn from immuneACCESS, this table holds only the in-frame rearrangements with V and J called that TCRdb kept. Clones are partly lost; checked studies trace under half to an unresolved V gene and leave the rest unexplained. V, J and clone size are those of that table, while D and trimming were read from the DNA. Within this sample are hundreds of thousands of clones, with around nine tenths of them counted one time only. The top ten clones comprise approximately 1.5% of the sample.

Enrolling through a virtual design, the prospective study's participants ranged in age from roughly 18 to 89 years and lived across 24 United States geographic areas. In the prospective study, cohorts were assigned on the basis of participant-reported clinical history obtained from a screening survey and a study questionnaire. For ImmuneRACE Cohort 3, a participant was defined as recovered based on two consecutive negative NP/OP PCR tests, clearance by a healthcare professional, or resolution of symptoms. Mobile phlebotomists in the prospective study collected whole blood, serum and a nasopharyngeal or oropharyngeal swab from every participant. Prospective study participants could optionally give additional blood draws and questionnaires over an approximately two-month period. Before DNA extraction, prospective study blood samples were shipped either frozen or at room temperature. Its CDR3 holds 13 amino acids, cysteine through phenylalanine. Only the CDR3 part of the read is kept: 39 bases, read in frame from the first base. Trimming costs V 5 bases and J 1 base, and their ends lie 7 bases apart. CDR1 SGHNT and CDR2 YENEEA were looked up in the germline V gene.

This TCR was recovered from a woman aged 45-59 years who had recovered from COVID-19. Sequenced input: PBMCs or T cells enriched from blood (not recorded which). The rearrangement combines TRBV11-3 with TRBJ2-3, with no confidently assigned D gene. In nucleotides, the sequence is TGTGCCAGCAGCAGGCAGGGCACAGATACGCAGTATTTT. Its translation is CASSRQGTDTQYF.